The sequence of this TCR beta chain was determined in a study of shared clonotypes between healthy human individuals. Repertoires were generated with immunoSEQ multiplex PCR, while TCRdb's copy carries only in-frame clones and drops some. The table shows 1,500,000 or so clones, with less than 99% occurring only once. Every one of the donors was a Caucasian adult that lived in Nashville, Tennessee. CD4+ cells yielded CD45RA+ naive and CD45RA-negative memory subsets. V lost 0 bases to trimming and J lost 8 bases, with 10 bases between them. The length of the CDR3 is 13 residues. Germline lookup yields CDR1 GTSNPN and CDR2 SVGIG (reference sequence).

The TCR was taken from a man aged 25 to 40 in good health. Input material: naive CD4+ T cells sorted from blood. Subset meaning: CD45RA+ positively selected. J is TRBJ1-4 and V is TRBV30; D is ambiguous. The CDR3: CAWSVIPGEKLFF. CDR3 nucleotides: TGTGCCTGGAGTGTGATCCCGGGCGAAAAACTGTTTTTT.